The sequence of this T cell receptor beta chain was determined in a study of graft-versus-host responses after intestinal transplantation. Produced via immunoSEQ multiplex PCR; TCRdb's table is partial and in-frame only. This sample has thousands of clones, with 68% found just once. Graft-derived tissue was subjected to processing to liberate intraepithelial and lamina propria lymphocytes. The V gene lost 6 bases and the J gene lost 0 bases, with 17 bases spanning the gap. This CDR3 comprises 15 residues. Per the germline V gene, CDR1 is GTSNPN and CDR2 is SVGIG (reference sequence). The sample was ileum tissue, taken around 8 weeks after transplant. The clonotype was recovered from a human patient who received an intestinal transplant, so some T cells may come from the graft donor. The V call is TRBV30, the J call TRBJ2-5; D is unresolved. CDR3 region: CACLKLVRDQETQYF. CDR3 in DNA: TGTGCCTGTCTTAAGCTAGTTCGGGACCAAGAGACCCAGTACTTC. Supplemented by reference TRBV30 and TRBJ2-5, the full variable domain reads SQTIHQWPATLVQPVGSPLSLECTVEGTSNPNLYWYRQAAGRGLQLLFYSVGIGQISSEVPQNLSASRPQDRQFILSSKKLLLSDSGFYLCACLKLVRDQETQYFGPGTRLLVL.